This is a list of T cell receptor beta chains from one sample in a study of cytomegalovirus exposure and HLA in healthy donors. Using immunoSEQ multiplex PCR, the repertoire was profiled, and TCRdb retains in-frame clones only, with some absent. Of approximately 200,000 clones listed, roughly 81% were seen once; the top ten hold 3.1%. The source material was PBMCs. These receptors were collected from a woman aged 25 to 39 in good health and CMV-seropositive. The CDR3 runs from the conserved cysteine through the conserved F or W. The order of the fields is J gene, V gene, CDR3 length, D gene, clone size, CDR3 protein, CDR3 DNA. The D gene is left open where the match is weak. Not all rows give a size; the values are once, few, many and, for expanded clones, a class.

TRBJ1-5	TRBV11-2	15	TRBD1	NA	CASSPGGTGNQPQHF	TGTGCCAGCAGCCCAGGGGGTACGGGCAATCAGCCCCAGCATTTT
TRBJ2-7	TRBV7-9	14	TRBD2	NA	CASSSAGLDREQYF	TGTGCCAGCAGCTCCGCAGGACTAGATCGCGAGCAGTACTTC
TRBJ1-4	TRBV7-9	15	TRBD1	NA	CASSPRQGLAEKLFF	TGTGCCAGCAGCCCGAGACAGGGGTTGGCTGAAAAACTGTTTTTT
TRBJ2-7	TRBV10-1	14	NA	NA	CASSRDGSSYEQYF	TGCGCCAGCAGTCGGGACGGGAGCTCCTACGAGCAGTACTTC
TRBJ1-3	TRBV29-1	13	NA	NA	CSAEGGSGNTIYF	TGCAGCGCCGAGGGTGGCTCTGGAAACACCATATATTTT
TRBJ1-1	TRBV19	15	NA	once	CASSIAGALNTEAFF	TGTGCCAGTAGTATAGCTGGGGCTTTGAACACTGAAGCTTTCTTT
TRBJ1-1	TRBV11-2	14	NA	NA	CASSLSMGSTEAFF	TGTGCCAGCAGCTTATCCATGGGGAGCACTGAAGCTTTCTTT
TRBJ2-7	TRBV2	10	NA	NA	CACRGAKQYF	TGTGCCTGTCGTGGAGCAAAGCAGTACTTC
TRBJ1-4	TRBV6-5	15	NA	NA	CASSYLGATNEKLFF	TGTGCCAGCAGTTACTTAGGAGCAACTAATGAAAAACTGTTTTTT
TRBJ2-1	TRBV28	12	TRBD1	NA	CASRTGHNEQFF	TGTGCCAGCCGGACAGGGCACAATGAGCAGTTCTTC
TRBJ1-5	TRBV28	13	NA	once	CASSPDWGQPQHF	TGTGCCAGCAGCCCGGACTGGGGTCAGCCCCAGCATTTT
TRBJ1-1	TRBV5-4	13	TRBD1	NA	CASSPGGPAEAFF	TGTGCCAGCAGTCCAGGGGGGCCCGCTGAAGCTTTCTTT
TRBJ2-7	TRBV4-1	15	TRBD1	once	CASSHPGTENYEQYF	TGCGCCAGCAGCCACCCCGGGACAGAGAACTACGAGCAGTACTTC
TRBJ2-1	TRBV9	17	TRBD2	few	CASSVRTSGDSYNEQFF	TGTGCCAGCAGCGTCAGGACTAGCGGGGACTCCTACAATGAGCAGTTCTTC
TRBJ2-7	TRBV6-1	16	NA	NA	CASSDVRGNSSYEQYF	TGTGCCAGCAGTGACGTTAGGGGGAATAGCTCCTACGAGCAGTACTTC
TRBJ2-1	TRBV14	16	NA	once	CASSQDYGGHYNEQFF	TGTGCCAGCAGCCAAGATTACGGAGGGCACTACAATGAGCAGTTCTTC
TRBJ2-2	TRBV11-2	15	NA	few	CASSLVLVRTGELFF	TGTGCCAGCAGCTTAGTACTAGTCCGCACCGGGGAGCTGTTTTTT
TRBJ2-1	TRBV18	16	NA	NA	CASSPNPAGYYNEQFF	TGTGCCAGCTCACCAAACCCGGCAGGGTACTACAATGAGCAGTTCTTC
TRBJ1-1	TRBV7-9	15	NA	NA	CASSLMSGGNTEAFF	TGTGCCAGCAGCTTAATGTCCGGGGGGAACACTGAAGCTTTCTTT
TRBJ2-7	TRBV10-1	14	NA	NA	CASSGKEQLYEQYF	TGCGCCAGCAGTGGGAAGGAACAGCTCTACGAGCAGTACTTC
TRBJ2-1	TRBV7-2	17	TRBD1	NA	CASSLPSGTDLYNEQFF	TGTGCCAGCAGCTTACCTTCCGGGACAGACCTTTACAATGAGCAGTTCTTC
TRBJ2-7	TRBV27	15	TRBD2	NA	CASSLFAGDLGEQYF	TGTGCCAGCAGTTTATTTGCGGGAGATCTGGGTGAGCAGTACTTC
TRBJ1-1	TRBV7-6	17	TRBD1	NA	CASSLGARGRPNTEAFF	TGTGCCAGCAGCTTAGGGGCCAGGGGGCGACCGAACACTGAAGCTTTCTTT
TRBJ1-4	TRBV28	15	TRBD1	NA	CASSPDRGSNEKLFF	TGTGCCAGCAGCCCTGACAGGGGGTCTAATGAAAAACTGTTTTTT
TRBJ1-4	TRBV4-1	18	TRBD1	NA	CASSQEGTGPATNEKLFF	TGCGCCAGCAGCCAAGAGGGGACAGGACCTGCAACTAATGAAAAACTGTTTTTT
TRBJ1-4	TRBV5-6	13	NA	NA	CASSDRNNEKLFF	TGTGCCAGCAGCGACAGGAATAATGAAAAACTGTTTTTT
TRBJ1-1	TRBV6-1	13	NA	NA	CASARTDYTEAFF	TGTGCCAGCGCACGTACGGACTACACTGAAGCTTTCTTT
TRBJ2-1	TRBV7-2	16	NA	NA	CASSFTGGSGNNEQFF	TGTGCCAGCAGCTTTACCGGGGGCAGCGGGAACAATGAGCAGTTCTTC
TRBJ2-1	TRBV14	15	TRBD2	NA	CASSPLAGGSGEQFF	TGTGCCAGCAGCCCACTAGCGGGAGGGAGTGGTGAGCAGTTCTTC
TRBJ2-3	TRBV5-1	16	NA	NA	CASSLGGTTSTDTQYF	TGCGCCAGCAGCCTCGGGGGAACGACTAGCACAGATACGCAGTATTTT
TRBJ2-3	TRBV6-6	12	NA	NA	CASRARTDTQYF	TGTGCCAGCAGGGCCCGCACAGATACGCAGTATTTT
TRBJ2-7	TRBV11-2	14	TRBD1	NA	CASSFGTGAYEQYF	TGTGCCAGCAGCTTCGGGACAGGGGCCTACGAGCAGTACTTC
TRBJ2-3	TRBV28	14	NA	NA	CASSPPQITDTQYF	TGTGCCAGCAGTCCACCGCAGATCACAGATACGCAGTATTTT
TRBJ2-7	TRBV15	15	NA	NA	CATSRGGTSTYEQYF	TGTGCCACCAGCAGAGGGGGGACTTCCACCTACGAGCAGTACTTC
TRBJ2-1	TRBV10-3	16	TRBD2	NA	CAISTTGTSGTNEQFF	TGTGCCATCAGTACCACCGGGACTAGCGGGACGAATGAGCAGTTCTTC
TRBJ2-1	TRBV5-1	18	TRBD2	NA	CASSPPPSSGGPYNEQFF	TGCGCCAGCAGCCCCCCCCCAAGTTCGGGGGGGCCCTACAATGAGCAGTTCTTC
TRBJ1-1	TRBV25-1	15	NA	once	CASRAGGRQQGMTFF	TGTGCCAGCAGGGCCGGCGGCCGGCAACAGGGAATGACTTTCTTT
TRBJ2-5	TRBV5-4	15	NA	NA	CASSLTGLLQETQYF	TGTGCCAGCAGCTTGACAGGGTTGTTGCAAGAGACCCAGTACTTC
TRBJ1-2	TRBV18	13	TRBD1	NA	CASSKTGRYGYTF	TGTGCCAGCTCAAAGACAGGGCGGTATGGCTACACCTTC
TRBJ2-1	TRBV29-1	17	TRBD2	NA	CSAGLAGGLRTYNEQFF	TGCAGCGCCGGACTAGCGGGAGGGCTCAGAACCTACAATGAGCAGTTCTTC
TRBJ1-5	TRBV6-5	14	TRBD1	NA	CASSPAGGYQPQHF	TGTGCCAGCAGTCCCGCAGGGGGCTATCAGCCCCAGCATTTT
TRBJ1-2	TRBV2	12	NA	NA	CASSERYFGYTF	TGTGCCAGCAGTGAACGCTACTTTGGCTACACCTTC
TRBJ1-5	TRBV6-1	15	TRBD1	NA	CASSRDRTSNQPQHF	TGTGCCAGCAGTAGGGACAGGACGAGCAATCAGCCCCAGCATTTT
TRBJ2-1	TRBV2	12	NA	NA	CASRGSYNEQFF	TGTGCCAGCCGAGGCTCCTACAATGAGCAGTTCTTC
TRBJ1-3	TRBV7-9	17	NA	NA	CSSSLDRDIRSGNTIYF	TGTTCCAGCAGCTTAGATCGGGACATCCGCTCTGGAAACACCATATATTTT
TRBJ2-1	TRBV7-2	15	NA	NA	CASSLDRQRYNEQFF	TGTGCCAGCAGCTTGGATCGCCAGCGTTACAATGAGCAGTTCTTC
TRBJ2-5	TRBV15	15	TRBD1	NA	CATSVGQGAGETQYF	TGTGCCACCAGCGTTGGACAGGGGGCAGGGGAGACCCAGTACTTC
TRBJ2-3	TRBV19	15	TRBD2	NA	CASSSSGGITDTQYF	TGTGCCAGTAGTAGTAGCGGGGGAATCACAGATACGCAGTATTTT
TRBJ2-7	TRBV27	15	NA	NA	CASSYGAWGGDEQYF	TGTGCCAGCAGCTACGGAGCGTGGGGGGGCGACGAGCAGTACTTC
TRBJ2-3	TRBV6-6	14	TRBD2	NA	CASNGLAGENTQYF	TGTGCCAGCAACGGGCTAGCGGGAGAGAATACGCAGTATTTT
TRBJ1-5	TRBV5-6	16	NA	NA	CASSPAGRADNQPQHF	TGTGCCAGCAGCCCCGCGGGAAGGGCTGACAATCAGCCCCAGCATTTT
TRBJ2-2	TRBV5-1	11	NA	NA	CASTGSGELFF	TGCGCCAGCACCGGTTCGGGGGAGCTGTTTTTT
TRBJ1-1	TRBV28	12	NA	NA	CASSPRLSEAFF	TGTGCCAGCAGTCCGAGACTGTCTGAAGCTTTCTTT
TRBJ1-1	TRBV13	14	NA	NA	CASSPYPRNTEAFF	TGTGCCAGCAGCCCCTACCCGAGGAACACTGAAGCTTTCTTT
TRBJ1-2	TRBV29-1	14	NA	NA	CSVEKGPQRYGYTF	TGCAGCGTTGAAAAGGGGCCACAACGCTATGGCTACACCTTC
TRBJ2-2	TRBV5-1	15	NA	NA	CASSPGTPNTGELFF	TGCGCCAGCAGCCCCGGGACACCGAACACCGGGGAGCTGTTTTTT
TRBJ2-7	TRBV6-6	13	NA	few	CASSYPMSGEQYF	TGTGCCAGCAGTTACCCAATGAGTGGCGAGCAGTACTTC
TRBJ1-1	TRBV11-3	14	NA	NA	CASSFQGKNTEAFF	TGTGCCAGCAGCTTCCAGGGTAAGAACACTGAAGCTTTCTTT
TRBJ2-2	TRBV18	13	NA	NA	CASSPPRTGELFF	TGTGCCAGCTCACCACCCAGGACCGGGGAGCTGTTTTTT